This passage covers 2 T cell receptor beta chains from one sample sequenced in a study of PD-L1 blockade in urothelial cancer. TCRdb keeps only in-frame clones here, not all; method: immunoSEQ multiplex PCR. The repertoire has approximately 110,000 clones, approximately 85% of them found once; the top ten carry roughly 2.2%. The sequences come from PBMCs, collected around atezolizumab (anti-PD-L1) treatment. The source of these receptors is a man aged 50 or older with urothelial cancer.

CDR3 bases: TGTGCCAGTAGTTCGGCTAGCGGGGTGACCCAAGAGACCCAGTACTTC. Translating it yields CASSSASGVTQETQYF. The genes are TRBV19 and TRBJ2-5; 9 nucleotides line up with TRBD2. The CDR3 spans 16 residues. The junction had 8 bases not matched to a gene; V was cut back by 5 bases and J by 1 base. CDR1 and CDR2 from the germline V gene are LNHDA and SQIVND (reference sequence).

The gene calls are TRBV6-5 and TRBJ2-2; D perhaps matches TRBD1 (6 bases). This CDR3 is 15 amino acids long. Looked up from germline, CDR1 is MNHEY and CDR2 is SVGAGI. V was shortened by 2 bases and J by 5 bases, with 12 bases between the two germline ends. The CDR3 bases are TGTGCCAGCAGTTACAGACAGGAGAGGACCGGGGAGCTGTTTTTT. It encodes CASSYRQERTGELFF.